This T cell receptor (beta chain) was found in a study of blood T cell repertoires in COVID-19. Authors' processing steps: Counts of nucleated cells, estimated from reference gene primer amplification, were obtained. Repertoires were generated with immunoSEQ multiplex PCR, while TCRdb's copy carries only in-frame clones and drops some. The DNA gave D and trimming, while V, J and clone size come from that table. Of 200,000 to 250,000 clones in the sample, about 87% are singletons; the top ten hold just over 0.85%. Between the trimmed V and J ends, which lost 3 bases and 6 bases, there was a span of 9 bases. The CDR3 loop spans 13 amino acids. Germline assignment: CDR1 MNHEY and CDR2 SMNVEV (reference sequence).

The clonotype originates from a middle-aged man who had been exposed to COVID-19. V and J are TRBV27 and TRBJ1-5; D unclear. What was sequenced was PBMCs or T cells enriched from blood (not recorded which). Here the CDR3 DNA reads TGTGCCAGCAGTTTGTGGAGGTCTCAGCCCCAGCATTTT. It yields the protein CASSLWRSQPQHF.